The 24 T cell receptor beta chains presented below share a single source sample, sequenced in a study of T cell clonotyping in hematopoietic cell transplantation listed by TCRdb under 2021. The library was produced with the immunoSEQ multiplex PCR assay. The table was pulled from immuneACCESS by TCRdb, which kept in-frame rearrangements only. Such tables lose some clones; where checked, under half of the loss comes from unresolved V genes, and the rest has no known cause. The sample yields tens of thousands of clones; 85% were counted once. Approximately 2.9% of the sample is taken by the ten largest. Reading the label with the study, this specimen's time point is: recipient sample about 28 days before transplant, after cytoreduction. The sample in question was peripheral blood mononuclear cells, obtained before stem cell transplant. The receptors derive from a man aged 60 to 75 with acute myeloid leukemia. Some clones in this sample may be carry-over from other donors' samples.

CDR3 sequence (DNA): TGCAGCGTTGAAGTTAACAAGGATCAGCCCCAGCATTTT. It encodes CSVEVNKDQPQHF. The chain couples TRBV29-1 to TRBJ1-5; D gene uncertain. The CDR3 extends over 13 amino acids. CDR1 SQVTM and CDR2 ANQGSEA come from the germline V gene. The germline V and J ends were trimmed by 1 base and 5 bases, with 9 bases remaining between them.

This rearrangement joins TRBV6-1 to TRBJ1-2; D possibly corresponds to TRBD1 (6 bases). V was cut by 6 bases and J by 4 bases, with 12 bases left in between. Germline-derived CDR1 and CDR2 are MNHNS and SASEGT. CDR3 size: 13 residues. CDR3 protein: CASSDQGSYGYTF. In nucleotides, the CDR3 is TGTGCCAGCAGCGACCAGGGGAGCTATGGCTACACCTTC.

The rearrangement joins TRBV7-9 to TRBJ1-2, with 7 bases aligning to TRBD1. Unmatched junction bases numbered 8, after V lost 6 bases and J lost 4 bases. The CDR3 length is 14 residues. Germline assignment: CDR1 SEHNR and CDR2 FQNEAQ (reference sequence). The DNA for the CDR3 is TGTGCCAGCAGACACTCCCGGGACAGCTATGGCTACACCTTC. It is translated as CASRHSRDSYGYTF. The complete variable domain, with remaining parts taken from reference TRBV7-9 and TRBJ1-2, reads DTGVSQNPRHKITKRGQNVTFRCDPISEHNRLYWYRQTLGQGPEFLTYFQNEAQLEKSRLLSDRFSAERPKGSFSTLEIQRTEQGDSAMYLCASRHSRDSYGYTFGSGTRLTVV.

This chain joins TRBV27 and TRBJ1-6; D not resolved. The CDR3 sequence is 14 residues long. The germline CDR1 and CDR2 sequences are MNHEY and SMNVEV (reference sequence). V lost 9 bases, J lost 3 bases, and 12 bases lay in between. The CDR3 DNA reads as TGTGCCAGTTTACCGGGGAACTATAATTCACCCCTCCACTTT. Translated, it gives CASLPGNYNSPLHF.

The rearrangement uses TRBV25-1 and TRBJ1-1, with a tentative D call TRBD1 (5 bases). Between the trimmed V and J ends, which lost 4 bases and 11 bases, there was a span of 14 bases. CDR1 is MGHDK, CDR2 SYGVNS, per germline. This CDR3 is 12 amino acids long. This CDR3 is CASSGGAVSAFF. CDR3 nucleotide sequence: TGTGCCAGCAGTGGAGGGGCAGTGTCGGCTTTCTTT.

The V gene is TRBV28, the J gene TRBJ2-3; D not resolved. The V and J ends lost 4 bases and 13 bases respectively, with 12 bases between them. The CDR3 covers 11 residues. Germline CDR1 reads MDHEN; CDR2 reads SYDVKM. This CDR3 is CASSSPLVEYF. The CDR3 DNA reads TGTGCCAGCAGTTCCCCCCTCGTCGAGTATTTT.

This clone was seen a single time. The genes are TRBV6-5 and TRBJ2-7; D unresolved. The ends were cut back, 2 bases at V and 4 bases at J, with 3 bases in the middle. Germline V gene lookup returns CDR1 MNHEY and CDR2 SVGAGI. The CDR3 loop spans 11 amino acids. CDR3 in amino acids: CASSYRYEQYF. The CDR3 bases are TGTGCCAGCAGTTACAGGTACGAGCAGTACTTC.

CDR3 amino acids: CASSIDRHSTYEQYF. CDR3 bases: TGTGCCAGTAGTATAGATCGACACTCGACCTACGAGCAGTACTTC. The chain is built from TRBV19 and TRBJ2-7; D uncertain. Germline loops: CDR1 LNHDA, CDR2 SQIVND (reference sequence). CDR3 length: 15 amino acids. Trimming removed 0 bases from V and 2 bases from J, with 11 bases in between.

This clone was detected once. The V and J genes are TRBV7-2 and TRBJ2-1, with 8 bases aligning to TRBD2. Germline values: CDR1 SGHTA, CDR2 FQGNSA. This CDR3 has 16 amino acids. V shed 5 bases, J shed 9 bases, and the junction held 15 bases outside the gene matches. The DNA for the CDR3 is TGTGCCAGCAGCGGGGGTGAGGGGACTAGTTTGAGTGAGCAGTTCTTC. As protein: CASSGGEGTSLSEQFF.

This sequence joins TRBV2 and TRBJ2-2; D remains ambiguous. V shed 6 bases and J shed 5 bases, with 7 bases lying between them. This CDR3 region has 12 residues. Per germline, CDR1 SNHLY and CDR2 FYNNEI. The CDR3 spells CASRGYTGELFF. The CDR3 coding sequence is TGTGCCAGCAGGGGCTATACCGGGGAGCTGTTTTTT.

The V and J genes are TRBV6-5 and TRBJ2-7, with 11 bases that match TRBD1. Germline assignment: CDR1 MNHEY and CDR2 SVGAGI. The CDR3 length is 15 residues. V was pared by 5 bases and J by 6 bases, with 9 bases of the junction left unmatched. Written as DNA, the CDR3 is TGTGCCAGCAGTGTAACCGGGACAGGGGGTCGCGAGCAGTACTTC. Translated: CASSVTGTGGREQYF.

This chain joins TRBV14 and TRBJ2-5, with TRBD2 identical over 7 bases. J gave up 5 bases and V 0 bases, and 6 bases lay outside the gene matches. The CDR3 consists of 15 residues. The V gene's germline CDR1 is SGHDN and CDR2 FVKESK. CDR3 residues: CASSQDRLGGETQYF. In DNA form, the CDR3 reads TGTGCCAGCAGCCAAGATCGCCTCGGGGGGGAGACCCAGTACTTC.

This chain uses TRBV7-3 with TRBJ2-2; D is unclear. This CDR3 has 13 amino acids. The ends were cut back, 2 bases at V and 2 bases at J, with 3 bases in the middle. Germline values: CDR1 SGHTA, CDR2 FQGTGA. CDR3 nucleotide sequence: TGTGCCAGCAGCTTATCAAACACCGGGGAGCTGTTTTTT. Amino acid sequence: CASSLSNTGELFF.

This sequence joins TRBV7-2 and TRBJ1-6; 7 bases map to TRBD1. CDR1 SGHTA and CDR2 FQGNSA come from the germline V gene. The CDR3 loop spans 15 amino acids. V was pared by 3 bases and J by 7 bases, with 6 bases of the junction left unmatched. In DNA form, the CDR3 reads TGTGCCAGCAGCTTGCAGGGACAGCTAAATTCACCCCTCCACTTT. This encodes CASSLQGQLNSPLHF. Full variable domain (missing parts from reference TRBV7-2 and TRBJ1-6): GAGVSQSPSNKVTEKGKDVELRCDPISGHTALYWYRQSLGQGLEFLIYFQGNSAPDKSGLPSDRFSAERTGGSVSTLTIQRTQQEDSAVYLCASSLQGQLNSPLHFGNGTRLTVT.

The CDR3 protein is CASRDGYTDTQYF. DNA for the CDR3: TGTGCCAGTAGGGACGGATACACAGATACGCAGTATTTT. The chain recombines TRBV19 with TRBJ2-3; unclear D gene. The germline V gene has CDR1 LNHDA and CDR2 SQIVND (reference sequence). This CDR3 has 13 residues. Trimming shortened V by 6 bases and J by 2 bases, and 9 bases separated the two germline ends.

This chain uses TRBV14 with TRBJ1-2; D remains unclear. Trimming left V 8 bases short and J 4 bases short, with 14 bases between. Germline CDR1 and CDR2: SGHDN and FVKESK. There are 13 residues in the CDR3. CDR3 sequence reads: CASGRAGSYGYTF. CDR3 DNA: TGTGCCAGCGGGAGGGCCGGAAGCTATGGCTACACCTTC.

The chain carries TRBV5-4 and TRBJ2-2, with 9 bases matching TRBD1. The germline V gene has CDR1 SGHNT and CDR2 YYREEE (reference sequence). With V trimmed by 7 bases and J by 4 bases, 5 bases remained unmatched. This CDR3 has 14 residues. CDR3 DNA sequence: TGTGCCAGCCGGCGGACAGGGGCCACCGGGGAGCTGTTTTTT. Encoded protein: CASRRTGATGELFF.

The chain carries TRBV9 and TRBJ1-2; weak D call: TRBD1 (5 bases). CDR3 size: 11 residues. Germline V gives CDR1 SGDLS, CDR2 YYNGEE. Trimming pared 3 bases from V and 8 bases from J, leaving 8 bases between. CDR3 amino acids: CASSGGVGYTF. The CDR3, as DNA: TGTGCCAGCAGCGGAGGGGTCGGCTACACCTTC. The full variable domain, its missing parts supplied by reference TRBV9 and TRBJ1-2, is DSGVTQTPKHLITATGQRVTLRCSPRSGDLSVYWYQQSLDQGLQFLIQYYNGEERAKGNILERFSAQQFPDLHSELNLSSLELGDSALYFCASSGGVGYTFGSGTRLTVV.

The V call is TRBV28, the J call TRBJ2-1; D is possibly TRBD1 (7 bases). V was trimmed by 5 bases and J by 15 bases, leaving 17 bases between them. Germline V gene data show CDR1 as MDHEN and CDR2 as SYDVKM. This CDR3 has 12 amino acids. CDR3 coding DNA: TGTGCCAGCAGTCCGGAGAGGGGGCGGGGGTTCTTC. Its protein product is CASSPERGRGFF.

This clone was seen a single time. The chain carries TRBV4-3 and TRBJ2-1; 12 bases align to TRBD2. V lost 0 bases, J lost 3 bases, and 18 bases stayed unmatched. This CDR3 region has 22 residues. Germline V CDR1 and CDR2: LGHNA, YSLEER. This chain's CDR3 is CASSQDRRQGDLLAGGYNEQFF. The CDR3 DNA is TGCGCCAGCAGCCAAGATAGGAGACAGGGTGACTTACTAGCGGGGGGCTACAATGAGCAGTTCTTC.

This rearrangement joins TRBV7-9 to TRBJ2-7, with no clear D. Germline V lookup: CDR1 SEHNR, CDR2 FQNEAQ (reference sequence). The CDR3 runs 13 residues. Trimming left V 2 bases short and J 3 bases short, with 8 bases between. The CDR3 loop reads CASSLTPYYEQYF. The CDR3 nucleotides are TGTGCCAGCAGCTTAACACCTTACTACGAGCAGTACTTC. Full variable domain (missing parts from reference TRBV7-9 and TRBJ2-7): DTGVSQNPRHKITKRGQNVTFRCDPISEHNRLYWYRQTLGQGPEFLTYFQNEAQLEKSRLLSDRFSAERPKGSFSTLEIQRTEQGDSAMYLCASSLTPYYEQYFGPGTRLTVT.

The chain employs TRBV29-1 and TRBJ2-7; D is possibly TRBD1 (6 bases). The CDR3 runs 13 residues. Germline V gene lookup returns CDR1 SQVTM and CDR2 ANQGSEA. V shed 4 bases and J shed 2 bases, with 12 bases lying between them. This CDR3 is CSVAPQGTYEQYF. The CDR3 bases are TGCAGCGTTGCCCCACAGGGTACCTACGAGCAGTACTTC.

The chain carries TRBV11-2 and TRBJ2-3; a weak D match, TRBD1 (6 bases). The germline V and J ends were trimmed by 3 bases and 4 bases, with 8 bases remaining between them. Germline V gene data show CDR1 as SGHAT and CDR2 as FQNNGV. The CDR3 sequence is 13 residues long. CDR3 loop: CASSLTGPDTQYF. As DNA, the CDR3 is TGTGCCAGCAGCTTGACAGGTCCAGATACGCAGTATTTT.

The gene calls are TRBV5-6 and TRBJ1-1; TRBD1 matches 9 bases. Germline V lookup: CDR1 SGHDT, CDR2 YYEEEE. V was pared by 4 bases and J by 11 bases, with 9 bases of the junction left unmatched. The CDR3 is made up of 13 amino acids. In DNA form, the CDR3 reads TGTGCCAGCAGCACCTACAGGGGGCAGTTTGCTTTCTTT. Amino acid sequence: CASSTYRGQFAFF. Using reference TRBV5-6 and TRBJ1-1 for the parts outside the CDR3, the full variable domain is DAGVTQSPTHLIKTRGQQVTLRCSPKSGHDTVSWYQQALGQGPQFIFQYYEEEERQRGNFPDRFSGHQFPNYSSELNVNALLLGDSALYLCASSTYRGQFAFFGQGTRLTVV.